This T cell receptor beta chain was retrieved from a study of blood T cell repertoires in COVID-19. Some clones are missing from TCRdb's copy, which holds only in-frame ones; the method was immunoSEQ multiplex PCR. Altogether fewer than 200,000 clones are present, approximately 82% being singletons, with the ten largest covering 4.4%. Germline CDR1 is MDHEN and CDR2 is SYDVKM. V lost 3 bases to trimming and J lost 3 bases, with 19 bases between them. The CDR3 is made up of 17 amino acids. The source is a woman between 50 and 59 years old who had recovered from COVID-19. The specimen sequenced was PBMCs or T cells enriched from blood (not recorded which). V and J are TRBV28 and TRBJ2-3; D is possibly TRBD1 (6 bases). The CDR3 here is CASSFQGGGTGTDTQYF. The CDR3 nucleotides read TGTGCCAGCAGTTTCCAGGGTGGGGGCACTGGGACAGATACGCAGTATTTT.